The 10 T cell receptor beta chains below were found in one sample sequenced in a study of blood T cells in healthy people across ages. A second PCR of roughly 6 to 12 cycles used a sample-barcoded 5' primer and a J-beta primer mix. In TCRdb, the 5' RACE reads were re-called with MiXCR into one record per CDR3 protein. This sample carries about 1.5 million distinct CDR3 sequences, roughly 43% of them seen once, and the ten largest clones take 4%. The sample consisted of blood. These receptor sequences come from a woman aged 18 to 35 in good health.

This clonotype was counted between two and nine times. The chain recombines TRBV28 with TRBJ2-7; TRBD2 aligns across 11 bases. CDR1 is MDHEN, CDR2 SYDVKM, per germline. V lost 6 bases to trimming and J lost 3 bases; unmatched junction nucleotides: 10. The CDR3 consists of 16 residues. CDR3 DNA: TGTGCCAGCAGCCTAACCGGGACTAGCGGAGACTACGAGCAGTACTTC. Amino acids: CASSLTGTSGDYEQYF.

The count of this clonotype is one. The chain couples TRBV4-3 to TRBJ2-1; D possibly corresponds to TRBD2 (5 bases). The CDR3 contains 16 residues. V dropped 6 bases and J dropped 0 bases, with 15 bases sitting between them. Looked up from germline, CDR1 is LGHNA and CDR2 is YSLEER. DNA of the CDR3: TGCGCCAGCAGGCATTCAGCCGGGAACTCCTACAATGAGCAGTTCTTC. This encodes CASRHSAGNSYNEQFF.

The chain employs TRBV28 and TRBJ2-5, with a weak D call TRBD1 (6 bases). The DNA end is a closer match to TRBJ2-7, so the J assignment may be wrong. The CDR3 runs 14 residues. Germline V gene lookup returns CDR1 MDHEN and CDR2 SYDVKM. The DNA of the CDR3 is TGTGCCAGCAGGGAAGGACAGCCCACCTACGAGCAGTACTTC. Translating it yields CASREGQPTYEQYF.

Only a few counts were recorded for this clonotype. This rearrangement joins TRBV12-3 or TRBV12-4 to TRBJ1-2; D unclear. V gave up 2 bases and J gave up 8 bases, with 9 bases separating them. CDR3 length equals 12 residues. CDR3 sequence: CASSLSHVGYTF. CDR3 nucleotide sequence: TGTGCCAGCAGTTTAAGCCATGTGGGCTACACCTTC.

This chain connects TRBV7-3 to TRBJ2-1, with D uncertain. CDR3 length: 16 amino acids. Trimming cost V 0 bases and J 9 bases, with 18 bases left between them. Per the germline V gene, CDR1 is SGHTA and CDR2 is FQGTGA. DNA for the CDR3: TGTGCCAGCAGCTTAACGTTTTCCAGCATCTTTTCTGAGCAGTTCTTC. Translated, it gives CASSLTFSSIFSEQFF.

Turning to this clonotype: The junction does not match germline at one end; this may be a read error. V gene TRBV7-9 combines with J gene TRBJ2-1; the match to TRBD1 covers 10 bases. Germline values: CDR1 SEHNR, CDR2 FQNEAQ (reference sequence). CDR3 length: 16 residues. CDR3: CASSYRTGGPHNERFF. DNA for the CDR3: TGTGCCAGCAGCTATCGGACAGGGGGGCCTCATAATGAGCGGTTCTTC.

As regards this clonotype: The junction differs from germline at one of its ends, possibly a read error. The chain combines TRBV27 with TRBJ1-6; the match to TRBD1 covers 7 bases. CDR3 length equals 14 residues. Germline V lookup: CDR1 MNHEY, CDR2 SMNVEV (reference sequence). CDR3 coding DNA: TGTGCCTGCAGTTTGACAGGGTCTAATTCACCCCTCCACTTT. It translates to CACSLTGSNSPLHF.

Comment on this clonotype: At one end, the junction sequence differs from germline, possibly due to a read error. The chain has TRBV14 and TRBJ2-1; 10 bases line up with TRBD2. This CDR3 is 20 amino acids long. Germline values: CDR1 SGHDN, CDR2 FVKESK. In DNA form, the CDR3 reads TGTGCCAGCAGCCAAGATAAAGGTGGTAGCGGGGGGAAGGACTACGATGAGCAGTTCTTC. Its protein is CASSQDKGGSGGKDYDEQFF.

This clonotype was counted between two and nine times. The rearrangement links TRBV20-1 to TRBJ2-1; D is unresolved. The germline V and J ends were trimmed by 5 bases and 5 bases, with 10 bases remaining between them. The CDR3 extends over 12 amino acids. The germline V gene has CDR1 DFQATT and CDR2 SNEGSKA (reference sequence). CDR3: CSAPAWDNEQFF. In nucleotides, the CDR3 is TGCAGTGCTCCGGCCTGGGACAATGAGCAGTTCTTC.

This clonotype was detected only a few times. V and J are TRBV3-1 and TRBJ1-5; 7 nucleotides match TRBD1. Germline trimming cut 4 bases from V and 5 bases from J; bases unmatched to any gene: 8. The germline CDR1 and CDR2 sequences are LGHDT and YNNKEL (reference sequence). CDR3 length equals 15 residues. CDR3 sequence (DNA): TGTGCCAGCAGCCGCACGAACGACAGGGATCAGCCCCAGCATTTT. This gives the protein CASSRTNDRDQPQHF.